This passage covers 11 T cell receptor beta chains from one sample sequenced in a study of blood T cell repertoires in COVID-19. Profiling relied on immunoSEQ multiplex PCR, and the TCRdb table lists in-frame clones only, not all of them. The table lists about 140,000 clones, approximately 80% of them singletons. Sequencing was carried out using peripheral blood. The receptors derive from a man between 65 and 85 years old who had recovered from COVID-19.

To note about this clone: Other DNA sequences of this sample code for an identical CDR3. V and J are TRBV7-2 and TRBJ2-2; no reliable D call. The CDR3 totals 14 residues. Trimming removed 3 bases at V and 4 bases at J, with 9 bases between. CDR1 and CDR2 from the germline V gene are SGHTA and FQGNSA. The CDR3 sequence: CASSLGRGTGELFF. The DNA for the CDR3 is TGTGCCAGCAGCTTGGGTCGAGGCACCGGGGAGCTGTTTTTT.

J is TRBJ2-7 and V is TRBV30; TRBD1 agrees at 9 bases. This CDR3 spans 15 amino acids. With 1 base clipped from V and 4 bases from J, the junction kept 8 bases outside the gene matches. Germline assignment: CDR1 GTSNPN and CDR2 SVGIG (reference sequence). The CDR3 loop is CAWSEGTGTIYEQYF. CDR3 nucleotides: TGTGCCTGGAGTGAGGGGACAGGGACTATATACGAGCAGTACTTC.

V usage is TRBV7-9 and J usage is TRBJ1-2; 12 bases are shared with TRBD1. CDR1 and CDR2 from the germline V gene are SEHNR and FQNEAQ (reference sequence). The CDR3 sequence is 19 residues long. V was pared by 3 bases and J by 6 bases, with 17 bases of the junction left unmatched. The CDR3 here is CASSLRPGDTGQGADGYTF. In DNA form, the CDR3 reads TGTGCCAGCAGCTTGAGGCCGGGTGATACGGGACAGGGGGCTGATGGCTACACCTTC.

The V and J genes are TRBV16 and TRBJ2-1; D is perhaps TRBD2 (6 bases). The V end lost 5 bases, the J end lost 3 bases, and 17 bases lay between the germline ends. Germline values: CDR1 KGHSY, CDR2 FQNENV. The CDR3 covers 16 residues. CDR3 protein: CASSLLGSGSYNEQFF. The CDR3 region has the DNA TGTGCCAGCAGCTTGCTTGGTAGCGGAAGCTACAATGAGCAGTTCTTC.

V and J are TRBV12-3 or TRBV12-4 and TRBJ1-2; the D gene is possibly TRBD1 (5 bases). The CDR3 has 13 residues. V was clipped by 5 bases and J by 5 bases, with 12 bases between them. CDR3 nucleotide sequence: TGTGCCAGCAGTCACAAGACAGAGTATGGCTACACCTTC. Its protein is CASSHKTEYGYTF.

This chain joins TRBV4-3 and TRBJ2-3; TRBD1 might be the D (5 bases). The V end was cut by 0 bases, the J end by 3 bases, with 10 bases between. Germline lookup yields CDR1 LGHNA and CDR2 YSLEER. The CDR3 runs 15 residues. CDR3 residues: CASSQDQQGTDTQYF. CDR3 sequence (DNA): TGCGCCAGCAGCCAAGACCAGCAGGGAACAGATACGCAGTATTTT.

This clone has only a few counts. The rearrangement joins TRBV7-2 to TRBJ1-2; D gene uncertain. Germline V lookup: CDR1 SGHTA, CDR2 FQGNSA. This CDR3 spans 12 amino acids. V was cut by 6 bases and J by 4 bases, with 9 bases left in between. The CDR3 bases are TGTGCCAGCAGTTACGAGCTCTATGGCTACACCTTC. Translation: CASSYELYGYTF. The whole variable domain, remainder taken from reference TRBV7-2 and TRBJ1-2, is GAGVSQSPSNKVTEKGKDVELRCDPISGHTALYWYRQSLGQGLEFLIYFQGNSAPDKSGLPSDRFSAERTGGSVSTLTIQRTQQEDSAVYLCASSYELYGYTFGSGTRLTVV.

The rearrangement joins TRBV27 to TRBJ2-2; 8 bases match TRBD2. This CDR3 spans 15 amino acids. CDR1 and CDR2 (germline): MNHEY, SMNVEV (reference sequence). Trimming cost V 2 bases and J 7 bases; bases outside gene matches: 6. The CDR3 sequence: CASSLGAGVIGELFF. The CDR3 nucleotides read TGTGCCAGCAGTTTAGGAGCGGGAGTCATCGGGGAGCTGTTTTTT.

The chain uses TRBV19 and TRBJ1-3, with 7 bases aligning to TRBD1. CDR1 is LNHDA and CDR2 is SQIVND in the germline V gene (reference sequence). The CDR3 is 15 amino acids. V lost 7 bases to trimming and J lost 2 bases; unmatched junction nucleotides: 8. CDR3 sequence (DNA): TGTGCCAGTAATGGAGGGGGCGCCCCTGGAAACACCATATATTTT. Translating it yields CASNGGGAPGNTIYF. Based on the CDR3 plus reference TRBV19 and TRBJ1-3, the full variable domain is DGGITQSPKYLFRKEGQNVTLSCEQNLNHDAMYWYRQDPGQGLRLIYYSQIVNDFQKGDIAEGYSVSREKKESFPLTVTSAQKNPTAFYLCASNGGGAPGNTIYFGEGSWLTVV.

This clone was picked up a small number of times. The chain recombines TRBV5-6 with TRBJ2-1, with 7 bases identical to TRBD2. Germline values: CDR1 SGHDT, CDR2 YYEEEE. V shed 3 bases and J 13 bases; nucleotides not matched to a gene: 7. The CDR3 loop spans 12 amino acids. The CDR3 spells CASSSAKRDQFF. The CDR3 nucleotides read TGTGCCAGCAGCTCGGCTAAGCGGGACCAGTTCTTC.

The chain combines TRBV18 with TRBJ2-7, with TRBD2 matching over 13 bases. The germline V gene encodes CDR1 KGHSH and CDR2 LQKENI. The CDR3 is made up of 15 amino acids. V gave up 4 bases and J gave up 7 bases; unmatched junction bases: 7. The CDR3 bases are TGTGCCAGCTCACAGGGACTAGCGGGAACTGTGGAGCAGTACTTC. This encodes CASSQGLAGTVEQYF.